The present T cell receptor (beta chain) was sequenced within a study of somatic mutations in cytotoxic T cells in rheumatoid arthritis. The CDR3 length is 12 residues. Germline CDR1 and CDR2: PRHDT and FYEKMQ (reference sequence). V shed 5 bases and J 9 bases; nucleotides not matched to a gene: 4. The table came from immunoSEQ multiplex PCR; TCRdb's copy has only in-frame clones and leaves some out. In the table there are some 14,000 clones, about three quarters of which are singletons. This chain connects TRBV13 to TRBJ2-1, with 7 positions matching TRBD2. The clonotype originates from an adult with rheumatoid arthritis. The sequenced material came from CD8+ T cells sorted from blood. The CDR3 loop is CASSVGGGEQFF. DNA for the CDR3: TGTGCCAGCAGCGTGGGGGGGGGTGAGCAGTTCTTC.